Here is one TCR beta chain with its context. Which antigen it targets is not known. One base away there is no much larger clone; base qualities are not given. The data stem from a study of blood T cell repertoires in COVID-19 (dated by TCRdb to 2020 to 2021). About the full investigation: Samples from collaborators originated in the United States, Italy and Spain and spanned both the acute and convalescent phases of COVID-19. The material from the prospective study consisted of cDNA or gDNA derived from T cells, B-cell-depleted T cells, or PBMCs. Subjects who had been exposed to COVID-19, were actively infected with it, or had recovered from it provided the deeply sampled blood TCRbeta repertoires that made up the dataset. The repertoires were released in a freely available public database meant as a resource for research on the immune response to SARS-CoV-2. The samples were drawn from the first 160 participants of the ongoing ImmuneRACE study and from roughly 1,300 subjects provided by 6 global collaborators. A de-identified subject ID, COVID-19 status, age in years and sex were almost always included in the sample metadata. Where available, HLA class I and class II types were taken from metadata supplied by the sample provider and were not determined by assay-based typing. General conclusions and limits of the study: The quantity of clinical and demographic metadata differed by source and by participant and was supplied without curation.

The immunoSEQ Assay, a bias-controlled multiplex PCR, was used to amplify TCRbeta CDR3 regions from genomic DNA. The paper's data handling went like this. Within the assay, amplification of reference gene primers was used to estimate how many nucleated cells each sample contained. To quantify the absolute abundance of each unique TCRbeta CDR3 rearrangement, sequence reads were collapsed and filtered. For each sample, productive Simpson clonality was calculated by taking the square root of Simpson's diversity index across productive rearrangements. Entries here come from immuneACCESS through TCRdb and include only in-frame sequences with V and J called. Some clones fail to appear in such tables; in the studies checked, an unresolved V gene covers under half of the shortfall, and the cause of the remainder is unknown. Clonal size and the V and J genes are those of that table, whereas D and trimming came from the DNA. The sample profile shows more than 140,000 clones; about four fifths of them were found once. The top ten hold 1.5% to 2% of the sample.

V lost 0 bases and J lost 3 bases, and the count of bases not matched to a germline gene is 1. CDR1 and CDR2, looked up from the germline V gene, are SGHTA and FQGNSA. The cysteine opens and the phenylalanine closes a CDR3 of 15 amino acids. Only CDR3 DNA remains: 45 bases, in frame from the first base. Each collaborating institution followed its own protocols to collect whole blood in K2EDTA tubes. For TCRbeta analysis, collaborator samples were shipped as frozen whole blood, as isolated PBMCs, or as DNA extracted from either sample type. The sample taken for sequencing was peripheral blood. This clonotype was obtained from a human donor in a cohort sampled during active COVID-19. The chain uses TRBV7-2 and TRBJ2-7, with 11 bases in between that match TRBD1. The sequence in DNA is TGTGCCAGCAGCTTAGCTGGGACAGGGGGCTACGAGCAGTACTTC. Its protein reads: CASSLAGTGGYEQYF.